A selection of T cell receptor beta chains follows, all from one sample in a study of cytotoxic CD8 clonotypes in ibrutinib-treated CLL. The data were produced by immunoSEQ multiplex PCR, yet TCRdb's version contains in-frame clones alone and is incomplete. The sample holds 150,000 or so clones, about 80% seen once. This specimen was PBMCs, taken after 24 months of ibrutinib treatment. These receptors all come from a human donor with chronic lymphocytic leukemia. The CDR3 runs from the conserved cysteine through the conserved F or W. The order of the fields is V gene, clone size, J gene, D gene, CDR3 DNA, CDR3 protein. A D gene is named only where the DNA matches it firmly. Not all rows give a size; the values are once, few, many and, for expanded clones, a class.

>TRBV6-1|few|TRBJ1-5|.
TGTGCCAGTGGGCGGGCGGGAGATAGCAATCAGCCCCAGCATTTT
CASGRAGDSNQPQHF
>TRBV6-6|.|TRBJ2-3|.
TGTGCCAGCAGGTCAGGTGCCGGAGATACGCAGTATTTT
CASRSGAGDTQYF
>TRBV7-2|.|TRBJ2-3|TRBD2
TGTGCCAGCAGCCTACCAACTAGCGGGAGTGATACGCAGTATTTT
CASSLPTSGSDTQYF
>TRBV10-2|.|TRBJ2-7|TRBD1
TGCGCCAGCAGTGAGAGCAGGGGGACAGAGCAGTACTTC
CASSESRGTEQYF
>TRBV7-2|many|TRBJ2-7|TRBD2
TGTGCCAGCAGCCCAACCCTGACTAGCGGGTGGTACGAGCAGTACTTC
CASSPTLTSGWYEQYF
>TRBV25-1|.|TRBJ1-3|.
TGTGCCAGCAGTGATGGGGGGATTGGAAACACCATATATTTT
CASSDGGIGNTIYF
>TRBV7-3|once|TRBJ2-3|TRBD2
TGTGCCAGCAGCTTATTCAGCGGGAGTAGCACAGATACGCAGTATTTT
CASSLFSGSSTDTQYF
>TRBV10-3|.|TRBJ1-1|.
TGTGCCATCAGTGAGTCCCGGGGGTGGGACACTGAAGCTTTCTTT
CAISESRGWDTEAFF
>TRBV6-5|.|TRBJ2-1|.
TGTGCCAGCAGTTCAGGGTTCTACAATGAGCAGTTCTTC
CASSSGFYNEQFF
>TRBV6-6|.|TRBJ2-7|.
TGTGCCAGCAGTTACGCACTCAGCTACGAGCAGTACTTC
CASSYALSYEQYF
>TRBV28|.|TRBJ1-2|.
TGTGCCAGCAGTTTGGTGGACAGAACAAATGGCTACACCTTC
CASSLVDRTNGYTF
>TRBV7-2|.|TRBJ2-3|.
TGTGCCAGCAGCGCCGCGGGGACCACAGATACGCAGTATTTT
CASSAAGTTDTQYF
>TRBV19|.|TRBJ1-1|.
TGTGCCAGTACCCCCGTGAGATACTATACCTCGAACACTGAAGCTTTCTTT
CASTPVRYYTSNTEAFF
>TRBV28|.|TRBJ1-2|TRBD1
TGTGCCAGCAACCAGGACAGGGCGGGCTATGGCTACACCTTC
CASNQDRAGYGYTF
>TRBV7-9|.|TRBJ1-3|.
TGTGCCAGCAGCTTGGGAAACACCATATATTTT
CASSLGNTIYF
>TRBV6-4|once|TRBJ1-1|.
TGTGCCAGCAGTGCCGGGACGGCCAACACTGAAGCTTTCTTT
CASSAGTANTEAFF
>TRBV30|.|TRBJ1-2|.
TGTGCCTGGAGTAGCCGGGGCTATGGCTACACCTTC
CAWSSRGYGYTF
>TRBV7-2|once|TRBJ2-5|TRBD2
TGTGCCAGCACCCCCAGGGCCGGGGGGGAGGAGACCCAGTACTTC
CASTPRAGGEETQYF
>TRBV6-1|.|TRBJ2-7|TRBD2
TGTGCCAGCAGTGACCCCTGGGAGGGCACCCCCCGGGGGCAGTACTTC
CASSDPWEGTPRGQYF
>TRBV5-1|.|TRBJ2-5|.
TGCGCCAGCAGCCGGACCGCCGGGCCTCAAGAGACCCAGTACTTC
CASSRTAGPQETQYF
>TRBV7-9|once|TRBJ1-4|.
TGTGCCAGCAGCCCGGACGGGAACCCTAATGAAAAACTGTTTTTT
CASSPDGNPNEKLFF
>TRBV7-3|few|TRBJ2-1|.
TGTGCCAGCAGCTTAATGGGCGGGGACTCCTACAATGAGCAGTTCTTC
CASSLMGGDSYNEQFF
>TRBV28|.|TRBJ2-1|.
TGTGCCAGCAGCTCCGGAGTCGGCGACCACAATGAGCAGTTCTTC
CASSSGVGDHNEQFF
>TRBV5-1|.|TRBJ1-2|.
TGCGCCAGCAGCTTGTCAACTAACTATGGCTACACCTTC
CASSLSTNYGYTF
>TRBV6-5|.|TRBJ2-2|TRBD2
TGTGCCAGCAGGATAGCGGGAGGTACCGGGGAGCTGTTTTTT
CASRIAGGTGELFF
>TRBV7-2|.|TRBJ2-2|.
TGTGCCAGCAGCTTAGTACTGGGGGCCGGGGAGCTGTTTTTT
CASSLVLGAGELFF